These T cell receptor beta chains were read from a single sample in a study of breast tumors, draining lymph nodes, adjacent tissues. TCRdb reanalysed the multiplex PCR reads using MiXCR and keeps one entry per CDR3 protein. The table includes about 13,000 distinct CDR3 sequences, about 50% detected once. The sample taken for sequencing was tumor-adjacent breast tissue. The source of these receptors is a female donor with breast cancer. Some clones in this sample may be carry-over from other donors' samples. The CDR3 runs from the conserved cysteine through the conserved F or W. A D gene is named only where the DNA matches it firmly. Some rows mark clone size as missing; the rest say once, few, many or name a class of expanded clone.

>TRBV7-3|once|TRBD2|TRBJ2-3
CASSLVGGQADTQYF
TGTGCCAGCAGCTTAGTGGGAGGGCAGGCAGATACGCAGTATTTT
>TRBV5-4|many|TRBD2|TRBJ2-2
CASSLVSGGTGELFF
TGTGCCAGCAGCTTGGTTAGCGGGGGGACCGGGGAGCTGTTTTTT
>TRBV20-1|few|.|TRBJ2-7
CSAAPGSYEQYF
TGCAGTGCTGCCCCGGGCAGCTACGAGCAGTACTTC
>TRBV5-1|.|TRBD1|TRBJ2-5
CASSLFSGQGYF
TGCGCCAGCAGCTTGTTTTCGGGACAGGGATACTTC
>TRBV4-2|medium-sized|.|TRBJ1-6
CASRGGRVASPLHF
TGTGCCAGCAGGGGTGGCAGGGTGGCTTCACCCCTCCACTTT
>TRBV20-1|many|.|TRBJ2-4
CSARGVERGENIQYF
TGCAGTGCTAGAGGGGTGGAGCGAGGAGAAAACATTCAGTACTTC
>TRBV6-5|medium-sized|.|TRBJ2-7
CASSSDSYEQYF
TGTGCCAGCAGCTCTGACTCCTACGAGCAGTACTTC
>TRBV6-5|.|TRBD1|TRBJ1-6
CASSYSGQGSHSPLHF
TGTGCCAGCAGTTACTCCGGACAGGGAAGTCATTCACCCCTCCACTTT
>TRBV7-2|many|.|TRBJ2-2
CASSLGRTGELLF
TGTGCCAGCAGCTTAGGGCGGACCGGGGAGCTGCTTTTT
>TRBV3-1|many|.|TRBJ2-2
CASSQVPSWANTGELFF
TGTGCCAGCAGCCAAGTCCCTAGCTGGGCGAACACCGGGGAGCTGTTTTTT
>TRBV20-1|once|TRBD1|TRBJ2-5
CSARGGGQGARETQYF
TGCAGTGCTAGAGGTGGGGGACAGGGGGCGCGAGAGACCCAGTACTTC
>TRBV6-5|many|.|TRBJ2-6
CASSHTPDRPNVLTF
TGTGCCAGCAGTCACACGCCGGACCGACCTAACGTCCTGACTTTC
>TRBV7-3|.|TRBD2|TRBJ2-2
CASSRLAGGQTTGELFF
TGTGCCAGCAGCAGACTAGCGGGGGGGCAAACCACCGGGGAGCTGTTTTTT
>TRBV29-1|.|.|TRBJ1-1
CSVEQGTNTEAFF
TGCAGCGTTGAGCAGGGGACGAACACTGAAGCTTTCTTT
>TRBV11-3|.|.|TRBJ2-3
CASSVRTGATQYF
TGTGCCAGCAGCGTCAGAACAGGAGCTACGCAGTATTTT
>TRBV20-1|.|TRBD1|TRBJ2-1
CSAREDRAGYNEQFF
TGCAGTGCTAGAGAGGACAGGGCGGGATACAATGAGCAGTTCTTC
>TRBV29-1|.|.|TRBJ2-7
CSALGDSSYEQYF
TGCAGCGCGCTCGGGGACTCCTCCTACGAGCAGTACTTC
>TRBV20-1|.|TRBD2|TRBJ2-1
CSASRTSGGEEQFF
TGCAGTGCTAGTAGGACTAGCGGGGGTGAGGAGCAGTTCTTC
>TRBV18|medium-sized|TRBD1|TRBJ1-6
CASSSDRGSPLHF
TGTGCCAGCTCATCGGACAGGGGATCACCCCTCCACTTT
>TRBV2|few|.|TRBJ2-7
CASTRDIPREQYF
TGTGCCAGCACTCGGGACATCCCTCGTGAGCAGTACTTC
>TRBV19|many|.|TRBJ1-1
CASSFWAEAFF
TGTGCCAGTTCCTTCTGGGCTGAAGCTTTCTTT
>TRBV5-6|once|.|TRBJ1-5
CASSLGQPLPNQPQHF
TGTGCCAGCAGCTTGGGACAACCCCTCCCTAATCAGCCCCAGCATTTT
>TRBV10-3|medium-sized|.|TRBJ2-1
CAMATVATSHNEQFF
TGTGCCATGGCGACTGTAGCAACTTCCCACAATGAGCAGTTCTTC
>TRBV5-1|few|TRBD1|TRBJ1-5
CASKEGTVNQPQHF
TGCGCCAGTAAGGAAGGGACAGTTAATCAGCCCCAGCATTTT
>TRBV20-1|.|TRBD1|TRBJ1-1
CSAPGGAFF
TGCAGTGCGCCAGGGGGGGCTTTCTTT
>TRBV7-9|.|.|TRBJ1-5
CASSFGADNQPQHF
TGTGCCAGCAGCTTCGGGGCAGATAATCAGCCCCAGCATTTT
>TRBV28|few|TRBD2|TRBJ2-1
CASSFGLAGVNEQFF
TGTGCCAGCAGTTTTGGACTAGCGGGAGTAAATGAGCAGTTCTTC
>TRBV27|many|TRBD1|TRBJ1-6
CASSPAPGQGNSPLHF
TGTGCCAGCAGCCCAGCCCCGGGACAGGGAAATTCACCCCTCCACTTT
>TRBV30|few|TRBD1|TRBJ1-1
CAWGTGAPSMAFF
TGTGCCTGGGGAACAGGGGCGCCGTCCATGGCTTTCTTT
>TRBV6-5|.|TRBD2|TRBJ2-5
CASSSGTRGETQYF
TGTGCCAGCAGTTCGGGGACTAGAGGGGAGACCCAGTACTTC
>TRBV5-6|large|TRBD2|TRBJ2-1
CASSLLADGDNEQFF
TGTGCCAGCAGCTTACTAGCGGATGGGGACAATGAGCAGTTCTTC
>TRBV2|medium-sized|TRBD2|TRBJ2-2
CASKSLAGASTGGELFF
TGTGCCAGCAAGTCACTAGCGGGAGCGAGTACTGGGGGGGAGCTGTTTTTT
>TRBV11-2|large|.|TRBJ2-7
CASGDLWGSHEQYF
TGTGCCAGCGGGGATTTATGGGGATCCCACGAGCAGTACTTC
>TRBV4-2|many|.|TRBJ1-5
CASSQVVPGTHSNQPQHF
TGTGCCAGCAGCCAAGTTGTGCCCGGGACACATAGCAATCAGCCCCAGCATTTT
>TRBV7-8|medium-sized|.|TRBJ2-7
CASSLALEQYF
TGTGCCAGCAGCTTAGCTCTCGAGCAGTACTTC
>TRBV4-1|many|.|TRBJ2-4
CASSQDTLAKNIQYF
TGCGCCAGCAGCCAAGATACACTAGCCAAAAACATTCAGTACTTC
>TRBV15|medium-sized|.|TRBJ1-6
CATSREGSYNSPLHF
TGTGCCACCAGCAGAGAGGGATCCTATAATTCACCCCTCCACTTT
>TRBV5-4|.|TRBD1|TRBJ2-7
CASSLEVQGAYEQYF
TGTGCCAGCAGCTTGGAGGTTCAGGGGGCCTACGAGCAGTACTTC
>TRBV5-8|medium-sized|TRBD1|TRBJ1-3
CASSRTGLGNTIYF
TGTGCCAGCAGCCGGACAGGGCTCGGAAACACCATATATTTT
>TRBV9|many|.|TRBJ2-5
CASSVGVRWGETQYF
TGTGCCAGCAGCGTAGGGGTTAGGTGGGGAGAGACCCAGTACTTC
>TRBV20-1|.|.|TRBJ1-2
CSAPDEGYTF
TGCAGTGCCCCGGACGAGGGCTACACCTTC
>TRBV5-1|many|TRBD2|TRBJ2-1
CASSRTPLAGGGAGEQFF
TGCGCCAGCAGCCGCACCCCCCTAGCGGGAGGGGGCGCGGGTGAGCAGTTCTTC
>TRBV7-8|medium-sized|.|TRBJ2-7
CASSFRRNSYEQYF
TGTGCCAGCAGCTTCCGCCGCAACTCCTACGAGCAGTACTTC
>TRBV12-3/TRBV12-4|once|.|TRBJ1-2
CASSPGLGGYTF
TGTGCCAGCAGTCCAGGATTGGGGGGCTACACCTTC
>TRBV29-1|few|.|TRBJ1-6
CSVGGGNSPLHF
TGCAGCGTTGGGGGTGGCAATTCACCCCTCCACTTT